These T cell receptor beta chains were read from a single sample in a study of T cells after yellow fever vaccination. Each CDR3 protein is one row after TCRdb ran MiXCR on the 5' RACE reads. Of more than 35,000 distinct CDR3 sequences in the sample, roughly 7% are singletons; the top ten hold 14% to 15%. This specimen was CD8+ T cells not binding an NS4B(214-222) dextramer, sorted from PBMCs, taken 45 days after the yellow fever booster vaccination. The origin of the receptors is a man aged 30-40 years who received the YFV17D yellow fever vaccine. Both conserved end residues are part of each CDR3.

cdr3_aa v_call
CASSLGPSGSIPNEQYF TRBV5-1
CASSQHGGIGEQFF TRBV14
CATSRDRLGGSNEQFF TRBV15
CASTSGHQETQYF TRBV12-3/TRBV12-4
CASSVPGTRYEQYF TRBV4-2
CASSGRTESSYNEQFF TRBV7-8
CASSPTGIYEQYF TRBV27
CASYSGGGSGALPANEQFF TRBV7-3
CASSDSTGERPYEQYF TRBV25-1
CSAGLNYNEQFF TRBV29-1
CASSSTSGRGGQTQYF TRBV11-2
CASREDFSSYNEQFF TRBV6-1
CSGLAGGTTGELFF TRBV29-1
CASSPLAGGYNEQFF TRBV6-5
CASSPDRVDSGELFF TRBV6-5
CASSTPRDSPDHEQYF TRBV12-3/TRBV12-4
CASSLAYNEQFF TRBV5-5
CASSLEVYNEQFF TRBV5-6
CARRPLAQYEQYF TRBV2
CAVHNPSGTQYF TRBV27
CASSPPGTSNEQFF TRBV28
CASSLSGLGWVF TRBV2
CASSDPRQSYEQYF TRBV10-1
CATSAGDQPQHF TRBV24-1
CSAIPGLVKTHEQFF TRBV20-1
CASSLGTLTGELFF TRBV5-6
CASSRKESYGTDTQYF TRBV3-1
CASSVEWENDGYTF TRBV9
CSAGQGPGYTF TRBV20-1
CASSYSVRSSYNEQFF TRBV6-5
CASSQEQGGFNQPQHF TRBV4-2
CASNSLQGREPQHF TRBV27
CASSTLAEIADTQYF TRBV12-3/TRBV12-4
CASSPGLAGAGTGELFF TRBV28
CATRSGQEETQYF TRBV15
CASSLEDWGRQIDTQYF TRBV11-2
CASSATSGSHNEQYF TRBV7-2
CASSSAGADTDTQYF TRBV9
CASSSGQGGGYEQYF TRBV5-4
CASSPGTRTYEQYF TRBV4-3
CASSLRDGSYEQYF TRBV11-3
CSARELRSGTGLYGYTF TRBV20-1
CASSLEQDRPLIDEQFF TRBV11-2
CASSYSRSYNEQFF TRBV6-5
CSVGDGSSYEQYF TRBV29-1
CAISEPGLAYNEQFF TRBV10-3
CASSQDLGGRLLDTQYF TRBV4-3
CASSSGTGYNEQFF TRBV7-9
CSVPENEKLFF TRBV29-1